This paragraph reports one T cell receptor beta chain. Its antigen is undetermined. Using a J-beta primer mix together with a sample-barcoded 5' primer, a second PCR was run for roughly 6 to 12 cycles. All cDNA molecules were each tagged by a template-switch adaptor with 12 random nucleotides. One entry per CDR3 protein, called by TCRdb with MiXCR from the 5' RACE reads. The sample yields about 1 million distinct CDR3 sequences, less than 50% seen once. This sample was included in a study of blood T cells in healthy people across ages. Regarding the study as a whole: The lack of PBMC sorting stopped any conclusive naive versus antigen-experienced comparison. Per million T cells, TCR beta diversity dropped roughly linearly as age increased.

CDR3 length: 14 residues. CDR1 WNHNN and CDR2 SYGVQD come from the germline V gene (reference sequence). V gave up 5 bases and J gave up 11 bases, with 19 bases separating them. The sequenced sample consisted of blood. The clonotype originates from a woman aged 60-75 years in good health. The chain has TRBV10-1 and TRBJ2-4; no clear D gene. The DNA for the CDR3 is TGCGCCAGCAGTCCAAATATCGACACGGTACTTCAGTACTTC. It is translated as CASSPNIDTVLQYF.